The sequence of this T cell receptor (beta chain) was determined in a study of kidney transplant recipient with SARS-CoV-2 infection. TCRdb reprocessed the reads with MiXCR, giving one entry per CDR3 protein. The data show approximately 240,000 distinct CDR3 sequences, 25% to 30% seen once. This clonotype was seen at least ten times. The material was a blood sample, obtained at baseline and on day 111 from a kidney transplant recipient. The source of this sequence is a male patient aged 30 to 39 who had COVID-19 and was a kidney transplant recipient. Among the T cells, some may be from the graft donor.

The CDR3 DNA is TGCGCCAGCAGCCAAGTGGCGGGGGAAAACTACGAGCAGTACTTC. Translating gives CASSQVAGENYEQYF. V usage is TRBV4-1 and J usage is TRBJ2-7; 7 bases are a match to TRBD2. Germline loops: CDR1 MGHRA, CDR2 YSYEKL. V trimming: 1 base; J trimming: 3 bases; junction bases outside the gene matches: 6. The CDR3 is made up of 15 amino acids.